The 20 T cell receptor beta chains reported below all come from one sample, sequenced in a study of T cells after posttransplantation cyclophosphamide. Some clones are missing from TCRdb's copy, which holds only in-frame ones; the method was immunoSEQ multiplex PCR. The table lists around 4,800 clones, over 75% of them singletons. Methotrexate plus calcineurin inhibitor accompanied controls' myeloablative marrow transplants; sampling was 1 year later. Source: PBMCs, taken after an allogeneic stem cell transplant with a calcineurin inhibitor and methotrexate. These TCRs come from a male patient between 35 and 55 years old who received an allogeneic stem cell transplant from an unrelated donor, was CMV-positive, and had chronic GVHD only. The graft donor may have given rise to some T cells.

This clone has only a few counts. The CDR3 DNA follows: TGTGCCAGCAGCACGGGGAGCTACTACGAGCAGTACTTC. Translating gives CASSTGSYYEQYF. The rearrangement links TRBV5-6 to TRBJ2-7; the D gene is possibly TRBD2 (5 bases). The CDR3 is made up of 13 amino acids. Germline lookup yields CDR1 SGHDT and CDR2 YYEEEE. Between the trimmed V and J ends, which lost 4 bases and 3 bases, there was a span of 11 bases. The variable domain in full, completed from reference TRBV5-6 and TRBJ2-7, reads DAGVTQSPTHLIKTRGQQVTLRCSPKSGHDTVSWYQQALGQGPQFIFQYYEEEERQRGNFPDRFSGHQFPNYSSELNVNALLLGDSALYLCASSTGSYYEQYFGPGTRLTVT.

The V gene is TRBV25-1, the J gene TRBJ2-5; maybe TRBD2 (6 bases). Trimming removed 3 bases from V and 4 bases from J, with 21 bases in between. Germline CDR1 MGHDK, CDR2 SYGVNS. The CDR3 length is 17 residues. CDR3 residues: CASSDDPTGGVGETQYF. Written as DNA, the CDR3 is TGTGCCAGCAGTGATGACCCCACCGGCGGGGTGGGAGAGACCCAGTACTTC. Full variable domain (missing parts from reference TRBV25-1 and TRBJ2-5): EADIYQTPRYLVIGTGKKITLECSQTMGHDKMYWYQQDPGMELHLIHYSYGVNSTEKGDLSSESTVSRIRTEHFPLTLESARPSHTSQYLCASSDDPTGGVGETQYFGPGTRLLVL.

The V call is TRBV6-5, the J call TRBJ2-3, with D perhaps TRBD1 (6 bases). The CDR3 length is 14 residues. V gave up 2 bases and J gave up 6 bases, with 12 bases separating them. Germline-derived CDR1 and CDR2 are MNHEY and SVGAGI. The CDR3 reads CASSYLDSADTQYF. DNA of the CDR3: TGTGCCAGCAGTTACCTGGACAGTGCGGATACGCAGTATTTT.

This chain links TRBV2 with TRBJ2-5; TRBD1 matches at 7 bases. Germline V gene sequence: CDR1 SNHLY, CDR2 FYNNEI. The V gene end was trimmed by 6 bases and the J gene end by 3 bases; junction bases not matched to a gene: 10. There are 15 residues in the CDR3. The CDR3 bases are TGTGCCAGCAGGAGACAGGGATCAAGGGAAGAGACCCAGTACTTC. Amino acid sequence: CASRRQGSREETQYF.

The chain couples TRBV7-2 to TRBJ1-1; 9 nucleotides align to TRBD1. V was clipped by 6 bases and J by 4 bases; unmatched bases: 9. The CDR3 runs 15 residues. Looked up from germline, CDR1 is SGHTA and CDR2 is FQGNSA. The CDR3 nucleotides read TGTGCCAGCAGTTTGAACAGGGGGCTGGGCACTGAAGCTTTCTTT. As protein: CASSLNRGLGTEAFF.

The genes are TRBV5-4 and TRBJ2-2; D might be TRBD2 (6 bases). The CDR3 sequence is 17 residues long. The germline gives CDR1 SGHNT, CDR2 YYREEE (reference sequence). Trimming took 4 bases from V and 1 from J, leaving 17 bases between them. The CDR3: CASSRGIGTQNTGELFF. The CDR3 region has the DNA TGTGCCAGCAGCCGCGGGATAGGGACCCAGAACACCGGGGAGCTGTTTTTT. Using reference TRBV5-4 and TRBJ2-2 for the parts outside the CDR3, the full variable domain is ETGVTQSPTHLIKTRGQQVTLRCSSQSGHNTVSWYQQALGQGPQFIFQYYREEENGRGNFPPRFSGLQFPNYSSELNVNALELDDSALYLCASSRGIGTQNTGELFFGEGSRLTVL.

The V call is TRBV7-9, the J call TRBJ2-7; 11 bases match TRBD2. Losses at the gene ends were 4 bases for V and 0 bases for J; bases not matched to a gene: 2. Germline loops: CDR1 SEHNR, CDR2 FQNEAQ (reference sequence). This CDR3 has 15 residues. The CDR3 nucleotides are TGTGCCAGCAGCTCTACTAGCGGGGGCTCCTACGAGCAGTACTTC. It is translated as CASSSTSGGSYEQYF.

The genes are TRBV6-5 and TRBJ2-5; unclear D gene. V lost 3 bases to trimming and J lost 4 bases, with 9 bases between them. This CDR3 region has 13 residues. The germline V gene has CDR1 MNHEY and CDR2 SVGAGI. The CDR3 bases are TGTGCCAGCAGTTATTTTAGAGGAGAGACCCAGTACTTC. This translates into CASSYFRGETQYF.

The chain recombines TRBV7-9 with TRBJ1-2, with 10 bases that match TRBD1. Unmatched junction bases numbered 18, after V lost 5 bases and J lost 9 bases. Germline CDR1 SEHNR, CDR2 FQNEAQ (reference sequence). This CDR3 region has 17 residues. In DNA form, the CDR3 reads TGTGCCAGCAGCCCCACCATCCGGAGACAGGGGGCAAGTAGCTACACCTTC. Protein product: CASSPTIRRQGASSYTF.

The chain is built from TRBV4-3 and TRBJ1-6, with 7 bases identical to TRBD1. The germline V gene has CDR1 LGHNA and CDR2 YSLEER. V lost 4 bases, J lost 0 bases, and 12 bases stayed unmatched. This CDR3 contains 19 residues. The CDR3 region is CASSRGRQGGVSYNSPLHF. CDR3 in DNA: TGCGCCAGCAGCCGGGGACGCCAGGGGGGAGTCTCCTATAATTCACCCCTCCACTTT.

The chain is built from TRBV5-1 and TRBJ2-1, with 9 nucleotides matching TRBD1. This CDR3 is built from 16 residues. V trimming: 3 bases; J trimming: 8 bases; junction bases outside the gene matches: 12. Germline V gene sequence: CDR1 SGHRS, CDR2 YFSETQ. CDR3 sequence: CASSSLVGQGVDEQFF. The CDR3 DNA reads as TGCGCCAGCAGCTCCTTAGTGGGACAGGGAGTCGATGAGCAGTTCTTC.

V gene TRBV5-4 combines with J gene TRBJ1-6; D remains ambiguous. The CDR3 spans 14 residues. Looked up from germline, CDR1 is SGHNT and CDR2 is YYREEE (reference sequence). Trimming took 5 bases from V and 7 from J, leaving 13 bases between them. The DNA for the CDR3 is TGTGCCAGCAGTCTCGACGGGTCCAATTCACCCCTCCACTTT. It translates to CASSLDGSNSPLHF.

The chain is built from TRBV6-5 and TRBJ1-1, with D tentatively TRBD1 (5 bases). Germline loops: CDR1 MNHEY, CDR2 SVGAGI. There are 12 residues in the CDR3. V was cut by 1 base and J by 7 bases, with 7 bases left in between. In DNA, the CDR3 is TGTGCCAGCAGTTACTTTGACAGTGAAGCTTTCTTT. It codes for CASSYFDSEAFF.

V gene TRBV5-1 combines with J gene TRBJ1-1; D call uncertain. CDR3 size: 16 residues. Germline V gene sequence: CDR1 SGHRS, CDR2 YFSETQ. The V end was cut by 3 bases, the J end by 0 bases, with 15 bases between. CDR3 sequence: CASSSTRAGMNTEAFF. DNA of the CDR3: TGCGCCAGCAGCTCCACAAGGGCGGGGATGAACACTGAAGCTTTCTTT.

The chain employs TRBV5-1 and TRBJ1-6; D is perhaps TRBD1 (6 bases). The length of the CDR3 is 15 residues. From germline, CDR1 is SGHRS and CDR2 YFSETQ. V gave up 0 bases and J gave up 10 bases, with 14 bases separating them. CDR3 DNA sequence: TGCGCCAGCAGCTTGGAGGTAGGGGGAAAATCACCCCTCCACTTT. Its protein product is CASSLEVGGKSPLHF.

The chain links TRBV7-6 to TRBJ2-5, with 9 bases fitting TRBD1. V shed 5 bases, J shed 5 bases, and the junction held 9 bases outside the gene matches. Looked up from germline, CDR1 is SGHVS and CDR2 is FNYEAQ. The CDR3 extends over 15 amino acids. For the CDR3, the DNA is TGTGCCAGCAGCAACCACAGGGGGCGAGGGGAGACCCAGTACTTC. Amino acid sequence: CASSNHRGRGETQYF.

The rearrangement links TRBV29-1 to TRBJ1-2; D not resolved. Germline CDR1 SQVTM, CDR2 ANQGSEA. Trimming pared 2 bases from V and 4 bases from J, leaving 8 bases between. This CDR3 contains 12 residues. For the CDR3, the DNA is TGCAGCGTTGAATATCAGGCCTATGGCTACACCTTC. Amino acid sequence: CSVEYQAYGYTF.

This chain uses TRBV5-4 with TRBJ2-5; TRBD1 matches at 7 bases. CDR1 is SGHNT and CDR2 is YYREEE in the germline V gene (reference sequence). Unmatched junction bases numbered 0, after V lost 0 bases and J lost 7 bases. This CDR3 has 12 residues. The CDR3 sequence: CASSLDRGTQYF. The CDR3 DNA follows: TGTGCCAGCAGCTTGGACAGGGGGACCCAGTACTTC.

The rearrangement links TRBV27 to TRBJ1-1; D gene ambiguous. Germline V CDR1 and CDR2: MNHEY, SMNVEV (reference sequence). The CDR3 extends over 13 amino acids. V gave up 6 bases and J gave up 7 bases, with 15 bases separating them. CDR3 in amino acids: CASSQNGHSEAFF. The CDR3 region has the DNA TGTGCCAGCAGCCAAAATGGGCACAGTGAAGCTTTCTTT.

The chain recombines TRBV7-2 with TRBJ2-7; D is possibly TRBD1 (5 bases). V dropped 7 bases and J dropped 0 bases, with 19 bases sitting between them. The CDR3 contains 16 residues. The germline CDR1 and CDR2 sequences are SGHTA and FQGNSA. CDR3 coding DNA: TGTGCCAGCACTTTAGACAGTTTTCAGAGCTCCTACGAGCAGTACTTC. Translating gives CASTLDSFQSSYEQYF.